Sequencing of this TCR beta chain was carried out in a study of cytomegalovirus exposure and HLA in healthy donors. The CDR3 runs to 17 residues. Germline V gene lookup returns CDR1 LGHNA and CDR2 YNFKEQ. With 60 Vbeta and 13 Jbeta primers, the PCR was carried out. TCRdb's copy holds only in-frame clones and misses some; the assay was immunoSEQ multiplex PCR. There are 45,000 to 60,000 clones in the sample, with 3% to 4% held by the top ten. As regards this clone: An end of the junction differs from the germline gene, which may be a read error.

The sample taken for sequencing was PBMCs. The V gene is TRBV4-2, the J gene TRBJ2-3; 8 bases align to TRBD2. The TCR sequence derives from a male donor in good health and CMV-seronegative. CDR3 DNA: TGTGCCAGCAGCCAAGATTGGAGGCGGGGGGTCCCAGATAAGCAGTATTTT. Translation: CASSQDWRRGVPDKQYF.